These 10 T cell receptor beta chains came from one sample sequenced in a study of PD-1 and CTLA-4 blockade in melanoma. TCRdb's table, derived via immunoSEQ multiplex PCR, lists solely in-frame clones and lacks some. This table has about 11,000 clones, roughly four fifths appearing once. The sequencing used CD8+ T cells from peripheral blood, collected from a patient given anti-PD-1 treatment. The receptors were sampled from a human donor with melanoma.

V usage is TRBV7-9 and J usage is TRBJ2-7; 11 nucleotides line up with TRBD1. With 3 bases clipped from V and 5 bases from J, the junction kept 3 bases outside the gene matches. The CDR3 sequence is 14 residues long. Germline V gene lookup returns CDR1 SEHNR and CDR2 FQNEAQ (reference sequence). CDR3 in amino acids: CASSFGTGGDEQYF. CDR3 in DNA: TGTGCCAGCAGCTTCGGGACAGGGGGAGACGAGCAGTACTTC.

The V call is TRBV6-2 or TRBV6-3, the J call TRBJ2-1; D ambiguous. This CDR3 contains 15 residues. The germline V gene encodes CDR1 MNHEY and CDR2 SVGEGT. The V and J ends lost 0 bases and 8 bases respectively, with 14 bases between them. The CDR3: CASSYSSGTGDEQFF. Written as DNA, the CDR3 is TGTGCCAGCAGTTACTCTTCAGGAACGGGCGATGAGCAGTTCTTC.

For this clone: Other DNA sequences from this sample encode an identical CDR3 as well. CDR3 in DNA: TGTGCCAGCAGCGTAGACCCGGCAAGCTCCTACAATGAGCAGTTCTTC. This encodes CASSVDPASSYNEQFF. V gene TRBV9 combines with J gene TRBJ2-1, with D unresolved. The germline CDR1 and CDR2 sequences are SGDLS and YYNGEE. The CDR3 is 16 amino acids. V gave up 0 bases and J gave up 0 bases, with 10 bases separating them.

The rearrangement uses TRBV11-2 and TRBJ1-2, with D maybe TRBD1 (6 bases). Trimming removed 5 bases at V and 2 bases at J, with 12 bases between. This CDR3 region has 14 residues. From germline, CDR1 is SGHAT and CDR2 FQNNGV. The CDR3, as DNA: TGTGCCAGCAGCCAACTTACAGGGAACTATGGCTACACCTTC. It translates to CASSQLTGNYGYTF.

The V call is TRBV5-8, the J call TRBJ2-2, with D possibly TRBD1 on 7 matching bases. Per the germline V gene, CDR1 is SGHTS and CDR2 is YDEGEE. Between the trimmed V and J ends, which lost 4 bases and 14 bases, there was a span of 12 bases. This CDR3 is built from 11 residues. DNA for the CDR3: TGTGCCAGCAGCCCAGGGGGAGGTCTGTTTTTT. This codes for CASSPGGGLFF.

This chain connects TRBV11-1 to TRBJ1-3; no definite D call. Trimming left V 2 bases short and J 0 bases short, with 11 bases between. The CDR3 has 16 residues. Per germline, CDR1 SGHAT and CDR2 FQDESV (reference sequence). The DNA for the CDR3 is TGTGCCAGCAGCTTATCCTACGGATTCTCTGGAAACACCATATATTTT. Translation gives CASSLSYGFSGNTIYF.

The rearrangement uses TRBV11-3 and TRBJ2-7, with 7 bases that match TRBD2. The CDR3 contains 15 residues. Germline values: CDR1 SGHNT, CDR2 YENEEA. V shed 5 bases, J shed 0 bases, and the junction held 7 bases outside the gene matches. The CDR3 protein is CASSLMAGDSYEQYF. In nucleotides, the CDR3 is TGTGCCAGCAGCCTGATGGCGGGAGACTCCTACGAGCAGTACTTC.

The DNA of the CDR3 is TGTGCCACCAGCAGACAGGGAGTTAACACTGAAGCTTTCTTT. Its protein product is CATSRQGVNTEAFF. The V gene is TRBV15, the J gene TRBJ1-1; D possibly corresponds to TRBD1 (5 bases). Germline assignment: CDR1 LNHNV and CDR2 YYDKDF (reference sequence). The CDR3 has 14 amino acids. Deletions cut 2 bases from V and 2 bases from J, with 9 bases between.

The chain combines TRBV6-5 with TRBJ2-1, with D possibly being TRBD2 (6 bases). Trimming took 1 base from V and 4 from J, leaving 11 bases between them. The germline V gene encodes CDR1 MNHEY and CDR2 SVGAGI. The CDR3 length is 15 residues. The CDR3 sequence: CASSYLGDSYNEQFF. CDR3 nucleotide sequence: TGTGCCAGCAGTTACTTAGGGGACTCGTACAATGAGCAGTTCTTC.

The rearrangement joins TRBV11-2 to TRBJ1-5, with D hard to call. The CDR3 covers 13 residues. V dropped 1 base and J dropped 7 bases, with 8 bases sitting between them. CDR1 and CDR2 (germline): SGHAT, FQNNGV. The CDR3 region has the DNA TGTGCCAGCAGCTTAGGTGTGTTGCAGCCCCAGCATTTT. Amino acid sequence: CASSLGVLQPQHF.